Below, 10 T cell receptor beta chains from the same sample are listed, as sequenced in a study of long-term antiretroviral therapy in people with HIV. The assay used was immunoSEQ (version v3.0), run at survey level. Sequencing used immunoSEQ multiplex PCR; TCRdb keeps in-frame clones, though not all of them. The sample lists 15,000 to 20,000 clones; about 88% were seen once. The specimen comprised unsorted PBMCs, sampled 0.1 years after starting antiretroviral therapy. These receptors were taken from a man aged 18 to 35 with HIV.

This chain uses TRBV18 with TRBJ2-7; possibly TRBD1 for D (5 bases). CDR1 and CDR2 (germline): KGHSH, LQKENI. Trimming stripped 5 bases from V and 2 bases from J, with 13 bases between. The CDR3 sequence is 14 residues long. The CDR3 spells CASSSDSLPYEQYF. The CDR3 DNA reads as TGTGCCAGCTCATCCGACAGTCTACCCTACGAGCAGTACTTC.

The CDR3 DNA reads as TGTGCCAGCTCGTCCGGGGTGAATCAGCCCCAGCATTTT. Translating it yields CASSSGVNQPQHF. The chain recombines TRBV18 with TRBJ1-5; unclear D gene. V shed 6 bases and J shed 4 bases, with 10 bases lying between them. Germline V gene data show CDR1 as KGHSH and CDR2 as LQKENI. The CDR3 sequence is 13 residues long.

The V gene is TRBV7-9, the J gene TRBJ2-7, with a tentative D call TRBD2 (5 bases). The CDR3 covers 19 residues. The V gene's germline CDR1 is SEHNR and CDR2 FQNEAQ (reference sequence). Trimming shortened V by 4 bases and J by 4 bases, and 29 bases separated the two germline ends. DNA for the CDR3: TGTGCCAGCAGCTCCCGGGGTGGGCTCAACCGGCTGGCCACATACGAGCAGTACTTC. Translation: CASSSRGGLNRLATYEQYF.

For the CDR3, the DNA is TGTGCCAGCAGCGCCTCGGACAGCTATCAGCCCCAGCATTTT. It translates to CASSASDSYQPQHF. The chain carries TRBV9 and TRBJ1-5; TRBD1 is a possible D gene (6 bases). The CDR3 runs to 14 residues. V lost 3 bases and J 5 bases, leaving 12 bases between the germline ends. CDR1 and CDR2 from the germline V gene are SGDLS and YYNGEE.

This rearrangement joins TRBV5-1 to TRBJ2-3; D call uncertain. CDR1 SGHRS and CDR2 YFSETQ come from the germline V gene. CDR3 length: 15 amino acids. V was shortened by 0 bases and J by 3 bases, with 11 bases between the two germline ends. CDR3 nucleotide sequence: TGCGCCAGCAGCTTGGGTTCTCTGGGAACAGATACGCAGTATTTT. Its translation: CASSLGSLGTDTQYF.

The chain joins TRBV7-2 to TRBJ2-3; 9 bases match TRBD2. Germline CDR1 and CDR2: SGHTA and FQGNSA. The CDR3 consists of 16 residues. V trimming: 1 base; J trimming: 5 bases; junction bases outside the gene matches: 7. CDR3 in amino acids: CASSLGAGGRGDTQYF. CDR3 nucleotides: TGTGCCAGCAGCTTAGGAGCGGGGGGTAGAGGAGATACGCAGTATTTT.

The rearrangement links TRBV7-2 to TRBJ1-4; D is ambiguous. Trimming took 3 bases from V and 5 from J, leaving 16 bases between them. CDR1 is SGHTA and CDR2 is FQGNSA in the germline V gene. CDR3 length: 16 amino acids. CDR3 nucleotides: TGTGCCAGCAGCTTTGGGCGGGAGAAGTGGAATGAAAAACTGTTTTTT. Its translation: CASSFGREKWNEKLFF.

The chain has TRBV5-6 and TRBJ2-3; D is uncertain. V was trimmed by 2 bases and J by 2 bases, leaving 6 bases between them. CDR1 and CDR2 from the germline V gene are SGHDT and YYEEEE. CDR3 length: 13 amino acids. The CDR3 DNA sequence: TGTGCCAGCAGCTTTGGAGCCACAGATACGCAGTATTTT. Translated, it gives CASSFGATDTQYF.

CDR3 sequence reads: CASSLAAHSPLHF. CDR3 in DNA: TGTGCCAGCAGTCTGGCGGCTCATTCACCCCTCCACTTT. This chain connects TRBV27 to TRBJ1-6; D unclear. The CDR3 has 13 amino acids. CDR1 is MNHEY and CDR2 is SMNVEV in the germline V gene (reference sequence). Trimming took 5 bases from V and 8 from J, leaving 10 bases between them.

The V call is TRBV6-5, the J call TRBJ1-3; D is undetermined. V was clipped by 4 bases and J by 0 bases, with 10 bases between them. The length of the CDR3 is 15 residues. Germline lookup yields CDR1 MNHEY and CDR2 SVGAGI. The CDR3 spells CASSSVMASGNTIYF. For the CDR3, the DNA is TGTGCCAGCAGTTCCGTTATGGCCTCTGGAAACACCATATATTTT.